The 8 T cell receptor beta chains presented below share a single source sample, sequenced in a study of T cell changes during pregnancy in multiple sclerosis. Here immunoSEQ multiplex PCR was the method, and the copy in TCRdb shows in-frame clones only, minus some. The top ten hold 1.5% to 2% of the sample, which has tens of thousands of clones, 75% to 95% seen once. The sample here was peripheral blood, taken after pregnancy. The receptors stem from a female donor in good health, enrolled as a control in a pregnancy study.

This clone has only one observation. The chain recombines TRBV7-9 with TRBJ2-7; TRBD1 matches 8 bases. The CDR3 contains 13 residues. The germline V gene encodes CDR1 SEHNR and CDR2 FQNEAQ (reference sequence). J was trimmed by 3 bases and V by 3 bases; bases with no gene match: 1. This CDR3 reads CASSFGQGYEQYF. The DNA of the CDR3 is TGTGCCAGCAGCTTTGGACAGGGCTACGAGCAGTACTTC. The entire variable domain, with the rest obtained from reference TRBV7-9 and TRBJ2-7, is as follows: DTGVSQNPRHKITKRGQNVTFRCDPISEHNRLYWYRQTLGQGPEFLTYFQNEAQLEKSRLLSDRFSAERPKGSFSTLEIQRTEQGDSAMYLCASSFGQGYEQYFGPGTRLTVT.

This rearrangement joins TRBV30 to TRBJ2-2; D possibly corresponds to TRBD1 (5 bases). The CDR3 contains 13 residues. Germline V gene data show CDR1 as GTSNPN and CDR2 as SVGIG (reference sequence). V lost 5 bases, J lost 7 bases, and 14 bases lay in between. This CDR3 reads CAWGPQANGELFF. In nucleotides, the CDR3 is TGTGCCTGGGGCCCACAGGCGAACGGGGAGCTGTTTTTT.

This chain connects TRBV19 to TRBJ1-1, with 9 bases that match TRBD1. Trimming at V came to 4 bases and at J to 7 bases, leaving 19 bases not matched to a gene. The CDR3 consists of 18 residues. The germline V gene has CDR1 LNHDA and CDR2 SQIVND (reference sequence). CDR3 nucleotide sequence: TGTGCCAGTAGTAGGGGCTTACAGGGGGCCGCAGCCGGGGGTGAAGCTTTCTTT. Translated, it gives CASSRGLQGAAAGGEAFF. Full variable domain (rest looked up from reference TRBV19 and TRBJ1-1): DGGITQSPKYLFRKEGQNVTLSCEQNLNHDAMYWYRQDPGQGLRLIYYSQIVNDFQKGDIAEGYSVSREKKESFPLTVTSAQKNPTAFYLCASSRGLQGAAAGGEAFFGQGTRLTVV.

The chain has TRBV7-9 and TRBJ2-3; 9 bases line up with TRBD1. V lost 5 bases to trimming and J lost 2 bases; unmatched junction nucleotides: 5. Germline V gene lookup returns CDR1 SEHNR and CDR2 FQNEAQ (reference sequence). The CDR3 has 15 amino acids. CDR3 nucleotide sequence: TGTGCCAGCAGCCGGACAGGGGAAAACACAGATACGCAGTATTTT. Amino acid sequence: CASSRTGENTDTQYF.

The count of this clone is one. The rearrangement links TRBV7-2 to TRBJ2-3, with TRBD2 identical over 10 bases. The trim removed 4 bases at V and 2 bases at J, leaving 3 bases unmatched. The CDR3 runs to 15 residues. Germline CDR1 SGHTA, CDR2 FQGNSA. CDR3 protein: CASSSLAGHTDTQYF. The CDR3 nucleotides are TGTGCCAGCAGCTCACTAGCGGGGCACACAGATACGCAGTATTTT. The full variable domain, with the rest looked up from reference TRBV7-2 and TRBJ2-3, is GAGVSQSPSNKVTEKGKDVELRCDPISGHTALYWYRQSLGQGLEFLIYFQGNSAPDKSGLPSDRFSAERTGGSVSTLTIQRTQQEDSAVYLCASSSLAGHTDTQYFGPGTRLTVL.

The V gene is TRBV5-5, the J gene TRBJ1-1; 10 nucleotides agree with TRBD1. This CDR3 is 15 amino acids long. Trimming removed 1 base from V and 5 bases from J; junction bases left unmatched: 5. CDR1 is SGHKS, CDR2 YYEKEE, per germline (reference sequence). CDR3 nucleotide sequence: TGTGCCAGCAGCTTGCAGGACAGGGGGTTAACTGAAGCTTTCTTT. Encoded protein: CASSLQDRGLTEAFF.

The J gene is TRBJ1-2, the V gene TRBV28; 7 nucleotides line up with TRBD1. The V gene's germline CDR1 is MDHEN and CDR2 SYDVKM. The CDR3 has 15 amino acids. V lost 2 bases and J lost 6; bases outside the gene matches: 9. CDR3 sequence (DNA): TGTGCCAGCAGTTTACCTTACAGGGGAGAGGATGGCTACACCTTC. Translated, it gives CASSLPYRGEDGYTF.

The CDR3 protein is CASSDLGGGSTDTQYF. CDR3 bases: TGTGCCAGCAGCGACCTAGGGGGGGGCTCCACAGATACGCAGTATTTT. This sequence joins TRBV7-2 and TRBJ2-3; the D gene is possibly TRBD2 (7 bases). The V end lost 5 bases, the J end lost 2 bases, and 17 bases lay between the germline ends. Germline V gene data show CDR1 as SGHTA and CDR2 as FQGNSA. The CDR3 has 16 residues.